The 19 T cell receptor beta chains presented below share a single source sample, sequenced in a study of blood T cell repertoires in COVID-19. Profiled with immunoSEQ multiplex PCR; TCRdb holds only in-frame clones, not every one. The data show fewer than 400,000 clones, 85% seen once. The sample was PBMCs or T cells enriched from blood (not recorded which). These receptors all stem from a woman in her thirties who had been exposed to COVID-19.

This chain links TRBV4-3 with TRBJ2-1; 7 bases fit TRBD2. This CDR3 has 16 amino acids. Unmatched junction bases numbered 11, after V lost 4 bases and J lost 5 bases. Germline V gives CDR1 LGHNA, CDR2 YSLEER. The CDR3 DNA reads TGCGCCAGCAGCCTATTTCGGGGGGTCGGGAACAATGAGCAGTTCTTC. It is translated as CASSLFRGVGNNEQFF.

The chain joins TRBV9 to TRBJ1-1, with 8 bases that match TRBD1. Germline CDR1 is SGDLS and CDR2 is YYNGEE. Losses at the gene ends were 0 bases for V and 3 bases for J; bases not matched to a gene: 7. The CDR3 loop spans 16 amino acids. The CDR3 region has the DNA TGTGCCAGCAGCGTAGCCCCCGGACAGGGCCACACTGAAGCTTTCTTT. Translation gives CASSVAPGQGHTEAFF.

The chain joins TRBV19 to TRBJ2-1, with 10 bases aligning to TRBD1. From germline, CDR1 is LNHDA and CDR2 SQIVND (reference sequence). The CDR3 has 17 residues. The V gene end was trimmed by 5 bases and the J gene end by 1 base; junction bases not matched to a gene: 8. The CDR3 is CASSVRGQGLSYNEQFF. The CDR3 DNA sequence: TGTGCCAGTAGTGTCAGGGGACAGGGGCTATCCTACAATGAGCAGTTCTTC.

This chain links TRBV10-3 with TRBJ2-3, with a possible D match to TRBD1 (6 bases). The CDR3 covers 16 residues. From germline, CDR1 is ENHRY and CDR2 SYGVKD. Between the trimmed V and J ends, which lost 10 bases and 4 bases, there was a span of 24 bases. CDR3 in amino acids: CATSGTLERLADTQYF. In nucleotides, the CDR3 is TGTGCCACTTCCGGGACATTAGAGAGGTTGGCAGATACGCAGTATTTT.

This clone was seen just once. The rearrangement uses TRBV5-1 and TRBJ2-1, with 9 bases matching TRBD1. Germline assignment: CDR1 SGHRS and CDR2 YFSETQ. The CDR3 length is 18 residues. Losses at the gene ends were 4 bases for V and 6 bases for J; bases not matched to a gene: 17. This CDR3 is CASSVRSGTGWLSNEQFF. CDR3 in DNA: TGCGCCAGCAGCGTACGTTCCGGGACAGGGTGGTTGAGCAATGAGCAGTTCTTC.

The chain employs TRBV7-9 and TRBJ1-2, with 7 bases matching TRBD1. This CDR3 comprises 13 residues. The germline gives CDR1 SEHNR, CDR2 FQNEAQ (reference sequence). V lost 5 bases to trimming and J lost 1 base; unmatched junction nucleotides: 1. The CDR3 protein is CASSGQDNYGYTF. The CDR3 DNA reads as TGTGCCAGCAGCGGACAGGATAACTATGGCTACACCTTC.

As regards this clone: The identical CDR3 is also encoded by other nucleotide sequences in the sample. The chain employs TRBV10-3 and TRBJ2-7; 8 nucleotides match TRBD1. The J segment lost 7 bases and the V segment lost 10 bases, leaving 15 bases of the junction unmatched. Germline CDR1 reads ENHRY; CDR2 reads SYGVKD. This CDR3 comprises 14 residues. This CDR3 is CATDRDQGAGEQYF. CDR3 sequence (DNA): TGTGCCACCGATCGGGATCAGGGGGCGGGTGAGCAGTACTTC.

The CDR3 loop is CASSFGGKETQYF. The CDR3, as DNA: TGTGCCAGCAGCTTTGGCGGAAAAGAGACCCAGTACTTC. The V gene is TRBV11-2, the J gene TRBJ2-5; the D is unclear. This CDR3 spans 13 amino acids. Germline lookup yields CDR1 SGHAT and CDR2 FQNNGV. Between the trimmed V and J ends, which lost 3 bases and 3 bases, there was a span of 8 bases.

This chain links TRBV28 with TRBJ1-2, with D tentatively TRBD1 (6 bases). CDR1 and CDR2 from the germline V gene are MDHEN and SYDVKM. The ends were cut back, 8 bases at V and 3 bases at J, with 19 bases in the middle. This CDR3 has 15 amino acids. The CDR3 sequence is CASGEAQGSYYGYTF. The CDR3 DNA reads TGTGCCAGCGGTGAAGCGCAGGGGAGTTACTATGGCTACACCTTC.

In regard to this clone: A read error may account for a junction end that differs from germline. The chain carries TRBV6-2 or TRBV6-3 and TRBJ2-1; D is possibly TRBD1 (6 bases). The CDR3 runs 12 residues. CDR1 is MNHEY and CDR2 is SVGEGT in the germline V gene. This CDR3 is CASSYSKDSRVF. The CDR3 bases are TGTGCCAGCAGTTACTCGAAGGACAGTCGTGTCTTC.

V usage is TRBV11-2 and J usage is TRBJ2-7; D is perhaps TRBD1 (6 bases). The CDR3 consists of 16 residues. The V gene lost 3 bases and the J gene lost 0 bases, with 15 bases spanning the gap. Germline loops: CDR1 SGHAT, CDR2 FQNNGV. The CDR3 DNA reads TGTGCCAGCAGCTTCACAGGGCCAGCGGTCTCCTACGAGCAGTACTTC. Translating it yields CASSFTGPAVSYEQYF.

This chain joins TRBV4-2 and TRBJ1-2; D possibly corresponds to TRBD1 (5 bases). The CDR3 loop spans 16 amino acids. Deletions cut 0 bases from V and 11 bases from J, with 22 bases between. CDR1 and CDR2 (germline): LGHNA, YNFKEQ. The CDR3 region is CASSQDLRTPLISYTF. CDR3 nucleotide sequence: TGTGCCAGCAGCCAAGATCTTAGGACACCGTTAATTTCTTACACCTTC.

V and J are TRBV2 and TRBJ2-3; TRBD2 aligns across 7 bases. The CDR3 sequence is 14 residues long. With V trimmed by 5 bases and J by 0 bases, 2 bases remained unmatched. The germline V gene encodes CDR1 SNHLY and CDR2 FYNNEI. The DNA of the CDR3 is TGTGCCAGCAGTCGGGACTACAGCACAGATACGCAGTATTTT. This encodes CASSRDYSTDTQYF.

The V gene is TRBV30, the J gene TRBJ2-2, with 9 bases that match TRBD1. Trimming removed 5 bases from V and 4 bases from J; junction bases left unmatched: 11. This CDR3 region has 16 residues. In germline, CDR1 is GTSNPN, CDR2 SVGIG (reference sequence). For the CDR3, the DNA is TGTGCCTGGGCCTGGGGACAGGGCGGTGGCACCGGGGAGCTGTTTTTT. Protein sequence: CAWAWGQGGGTGELFF.

A few counts support this clone. The chain joins TRBV18 to TRBJ1-4, with no clear D. V lost 2 bases and J lost 0, with 10 bases in between. Germline V CDR1 and CDR2: KGHSH, LQKENI. The CDR3 length is 16 residues. The CDR3 DNA follows: TGTGCCAGCTCACCAAGCGCGGGCTCAACTAATGAAAAACTGTTTTTT. This gives the protein CASSPSAGSTNEKLFF.

The rearrangement links TRBV19 to TRBJ2-7, with D possibly matching TRBD2 (6 bases). The CDR3 is 14 amino acids. CDR1 and CDR2 from the germline V gene are LNHDA and SQIVND (reference sequence). The V end lost 3 bases, the J end lost 2 bases, and 11 bases lay between the germline ends. The CDR3 region is CASSMWRAPYEQYF. For the CDR3, the DNA is TGTGCCAGTAGTATGTGGAGGGCACCCTACGAGCAGTACTTC.

The chain links TRBV14 to TRBJ2-3; D is perhaps TRBD2 (5 bases). V shed 4 bases and J shed 5 bases, with 13 bases lying between them. CDR1 SGHDN and CDR2 FVKESK come from the germline V gene. This CDR3 has 14 residues. The CDR3 DNA follows: TGTGCCAGCAGCCCGGGGTTTTTCGGAGATACGCAGTATTTT. Translated: CASSPGFFGDTQYF.

This clone has only one observation. The genes are TRBV30 and TRBJ2-5, with D possibly TRBD1 on 6 matching bases. Trimming shortened V by 3 bases and J by 5 bases, and 16 bases separated the two germline ends. The CDR3 spans 14 residues. CDR1 GTSNPN and CDR2 SVGIG come from the germline V gene (reference sequence). For the CDR3, the DNA is TGTGCCTGGAGCGCTACAGGGTATGGGGAGACCCAGTACTTC. Protein: CAWSATGYGETQYF.

This clone was counted between two and nine times. The chain is built from TRBV30 and TRBJ1-6; D remains unclear. V lost 0 bases and J lost 8, with 8 bases in between. The CDR3 covers 13 residues. Germline-derived CDR1 and CDR2 are GTSNPN and SVGIG (reference sequence). The CDR3 loop reads CAWSVHEDSPLHF. The CDR3, as DNA: TGTGCCTGGAGTGTACATGAGGATTCACCCCTCCACTTT.